Listed below are T cell receptor beta chains from one sample, sequenced in a study of control samples from healthy donors and cancer patients. TCRdb's copy holds only in-frame clones and misses some; the assay was immunoSEQ multiplex PCR. In the table there are about 36,000 clones, over 85% of which are singletons. The sequencing input was PBMCs. The receptors originated from a man aged 35 to 55 with colorectal cancer. CDR3s include the opening cysteine and the closing phenylalanine or tryptophan. A D gene is named only where the DNA matches it firmly. Clone size is stated in some rows and not others, as once, few, many or a class when expanded.

>TRBJ1-5|TRBV7-2|.|16|few
CASSPGGGASNQPQHF
TGTGCCAGCAGCCCCGGCGGGGGGGCTAGCAATCAGCCCCAGCATTTT
>TRBJ1-2|TRBV6-5|.|14|.
CASSYYRVGYGYTF
TGTGCCAGCAGTTACTATCGGGTTGGCTATGGCTACACCTTC
>TRBJ2-7|TRBV5-6|TRBD1|15|.
CASSLAGQGYGEQYF
TGTGCCAGCAGCTTGGCGGGACAGGGGTACGGTGAGCAGTACTTC
>TRBJ2-3|TRBV5-6|TRBD1|12|.
CASSLTGAERYF
TGTGCCAGCAGCCTAACAGGGGCCGAGAGGTATTTT
>TRBJ2-3|TRBV6-2/TRBV6-3|TRBD2|17|.
CASSYSTSGGSTDTQYF
TGTGCCAGCAGTTACTCGACTAGCGGGGGAAGCACAGATACGCAGTATTTT
>TRBJ1-2|TRBV30|.|13|.
CAWRSGAGYGYTF
TGTGCCTGGAGGTCCGGGGCGGGCTATGGCTACACCTTC
>TRBJ1-1|TRBV6-5|.|15|.
CASSPPRGRDTEAFF
TGTGCCAGCAGTCCTCCTAGGGGGAGGGACACTGAAGCTTTCTTT
>TRBJ2-7|TRBV25-1|TRBD1|15|.
CASSAPGQGGYEQYF
TGTGCCAGCAGTGCCCCGGGACAGGGAGGTTACGAGCAGTACTTC
>TRBJ1-5|TRBV4-1|.|15|.
CASSQDTGSNQPQHF
TGCGCCAGCAGCCAAGATACGGGGTCGAATCAGCCCCAGCATTTT
>TRBJ2-3|TRBV5-1|.|15|.
CASSLAGQSTDTQYF
TGCGCCAGCAGCTTGGCGGGACAAAGCACAGATACGCAGTATTTT
>TRBJ2-5|TRBV7-2|TRBD2|14|.
CASSLEAGGGTQYF
TGTGCCAGCAGCTTAGAAGCGGGGGGTGGTACCCAGTACTTC
>TRBJ2-3|TRBV7-3|TRBD1|19|.
CASSSMHGTGARVADTQYF
TGTGCCAGCAGCTCAATGCACGGGACAGGGGCGCGGGTAGCAGATACGCAGTATTTT
>TRBJ2-7|TRBV14|.|11|.
CASSSQYEQYF
TGTGCCAGCAGCTCTCAGTACGAGCAGTACTTC
>TRBJ1-1|TRBV19|.|13|once
CASKGGEVTEAFF
TGTGCCAGTAAAGGAGGGGAGGTCACTGAAGCTTTCTTT
>TRBJ1-6|TRBV7-8|.|15|.
CASSIGGASNSPLHF
TGTGCCAGCAGCATCGGGGGGGCGAGTAATTCACCCCTCCACTTT
>TRBJ2-3|TRBV5-1|.|16|.
CASSFRAEPSTDTQYF
TGCGCCAGCAGCTTCCGGGCGGAACCTAGCACAGATACGCAGTATTTT
>TRBJ2-6|TRBV3-1/TRBV3-2|.|20|.
CASSSLGRWPTSSGANVLTF
TGTGCCAGCAGCTCCTTGGGGCGGTGGCCAACAAGCTCTGGGGCCAACGTCCTGACTTTC
>TRBJ1-4|TRBV3-1/TRBV3-2|TRBD1|19|.
CASSHIRQGRDSGNEKLFF
TGTGCCAGCAGCCACATTAGACAGGGTAGGGATTCCGGTAATGAAAAACTGTTTTTT
>TRBJ1-2|TRBV2|.|12|.
CASLVANYGYTF
TGTGCCAGTCTTGTAGCTAACTATGGCTACACCTTC
>TRBJ2-2|TRBV19|TRBD2|15|.
CASSTSGVNTGELFF
TGTGCCAGTAGCACAAGCGGGGTTAACACCGGGGAGCTGTTTTTT
>TRBJ1-5|TRBV2|.|15|.
CASSERGDSNQPQHF
TGTGCCAGCAGTGAAAGAGGGGACAGCAATCAGCCCCAGCATTTT
>TRBJ2-1|TRBV5-1|TRBD2|17|.
CASSFVGAGLVYNEQFF
TGCGCCAGCAGCTTTGTAGGAGCAGGACTAGTTTACAATGAGCAGTTCTTC
>TRBJ1-4|TRBV30|TRBD1|15|.
CAWSQDRVTNEKLFF
TGTGCCTGGAGTCAAGACAGGGTAACTAATGAAAAACTGTTTTTT
>TRBJ1-2|TRBV19|.|16|.
CASSIEGTGANYGYTF
TGTGCCAGTAGTATAGAAGGGACGGGAGCTAACTATGGCTACACCTTC
>TRBJ1-4|TRBV18|.|16|.
CASSPRTGETNEKLFF
TGTGCCAGCTCACCACGGACGGGGGAGACTAATGAAAAACTGTTTTTT
>TRBJ2-1|TRBV7-2|.|16|.
CASSRAEGPRGNEQFF
TGTGCCAGCAGCCGCGCCGAGGGCCCTCGAGGCAATGAGCAGTTCTTC
>TRBJ2-3|TRBV19|TRBD2|19|.
CASSIIPYLSGGSTDTQYF
TGTGCCAGTAGTATAATCCCATACCTGAGCGGGGGTAGCACAGATACGCAGTATTTT
>TRBJ2-7|TRBV11-2|TRBD2|14|.
CASSTSGGAYEQYF
TGTGCCAGCAGCACTTCGGGGGGGGCCTACGAGCAGTACTTC
>TRBJ1-1|TRBV7-3|TRBD1|15|.
CASSLDRGMNTEAFF
TGTGCCAGCAGCTTGGACAGGGGTATGAACACTGAAGCTTTCTTT
>TRBJ2-1|TRBV6-5|TRBD1|13|.
CASSYDRVHEQFF
TGTGCCAGCAGTTACGACAGGGTTCATGAGCAGTTCTTC
>TRBJ1-2|TRBV7-2|TRBD1|15|.
CASSLEQGQNYGYTF
TGTGCCAGCAGCTTAGAGCAGGGACAGAACTATGGCTACACCTTC
>TRBJ2-7|TRBV7-2|.|14|.
CASSTPSGSYEQYF
TGTGCCAGCAGCACCCCCAGCGGCTCCTACGAGCAGTACTTC
>TRBJ2-1|TRBV5-1|TRBD2|15|.
CASSYTSGGANEQFF
TGCGCCAGCAGCTATACTAGCGGGGGGGCGAATGAGCAGTTCTTC
>TRBJ2-3|TRBV2|TRBD2|15|once
CASSETSGSTDTQYF
TGTGCCAGCAGTGAGACTAGCGGTAGCACAGATACGCAGTATTTT
>TRBJ1-5|TRBV19|.|16|.
CASSQGTRYSNQPQHF
TGTGCCAGTAGCCAGGGGACGAGATATAGCAATCAGCCCCAGCATTTT
>TRBJ2-2|TRBV6-6|TRBD2|16|.
CASSTTSGGAGGELFF
TGTGCCAGCAGTACCACTAGCGGGGGGGCCGGCGGGGAGCTGTTTTTT
>TRBJ2-5|TRBV5-1|.|13|.
CASSFDRQETQYF
TGCGCCAGCAGCTTTGACAGACAAGAGACCCAGTACTTC
>TRBJ2-3|TRBV10-1|.|16|.
CASSDSPYSGTDTQYF
TGCGCCAGCAGTGACTCCCCATACTCAGGCACAGATACGCAGTATTTT
>TRBJ2-1|TRBV5-1|.|13|.
CASSQQSYNEQFF
TGCGCCAGCAGCCAACAGAGCTACAATGAGCAGTTCTTC
>TRBJ2-6|TRBV5-4|TRBD1|18|.
CASSFGQGNRAGANVLTF
TGTGCCAGCAGCTTTGGACAGGGAAATAGGGCTGGGGCCAACGTCCTGACTTTC
>TRBJ1-1|TRBV18|.|13|.
CASSRIEATEAFF
TGTGCCAGCTCACGAATAGAGGCCACTGAAGCTTTCTTT
>TRBJ1-2|TRBV9|.|15|.
CASSVVVTGASGYTF
TGTGCCAGCAGCGTAGTAGTTACGGGGGCAAGCGGCTACACCTTC
>TRBJ1-2|TRBV5-6|.|14|.
CASSWAWAGEGYTF
TGTGCCAGCAGCTGGGCCTGGGCAGGGGAAGGCTACACCTTC
>TRBJ2-1|TRBV19|.|14|.
CASSQRVAYNEQFF
TGTGCCAGTAGTCAACGAGTGGCCTACAATGAGCAGTTCTTC
>TRBJ2-7|TRBV6-1|TRBD1|14|.
CASSEGQSGYEQYF
TGTGCCAGCAGTGAGGGACAGTCTGGGTACGAGCAGTACTTC
>TRBJ2-3|TRBV19|.|17|.
CASSSQPRRPRTDTQYF
TGTGCCAGTAGCTCCCAGCCGAGACGGCCCCGCACAGATACGCAGTATTTT
>TRBJ1-5|TRBV19|.|14|.
CASRTQGMYQPQHF
TGTGCCAGTAGAACACAGGGTATGTATCAGCCCCAGCATTTT
>TRBJ2-1|TRBV9|.|13|.
CASSVRTYNEQFF
TGTGCCAGCAGCGTACGGACATACAATGAGCAGTTCTTC
>TRBJ2-2|TRBV7-2|TRBD2|17|.
CASSPPGLAGGTGELFF
TGTGCCAGCAGCCCCCCGGGACTAGCGGGGGGCACCGGGGAGCTGTTTTTT
>TRBJ2-2|TRBV7-2|TRBD1|15|once
CASSLQGASTGELFF
TGTGCCAGCAGTTTACAGGGGGCAAGCACCGGGGAGCTGTTTTTT
>TRBJ2-2|TRBV5-5|.|14|.
CASSRGYDTGELFF
TGTGCCAGCAGCAGGGGTTATGACACCGGGGAGCTGTTTTTT
>TRBJ1-1|TRBV6-2/TRBV6-3|.|13|.
CASSPAEVIPAFF
TGTGCCAGCAGCCCTGCTGAAGTTATCCCGGCTTTCTTT
>TRBJ1-2|TRBV2|.|14|.
CASSDSSGNYGYTF
TGTGCCAGCAGTGACAGCTCCGGAAACTATGGCTACACCTTC
>TRBJ2-3|TRBV29-1|.|13|.
CSVESGASRTQYF
TGCAGCGTCGAGTCGGGGGCCTCGCGTACGCAGTATTTT
>TRBJ1-1|TRBV6-6|.|12|.
CASTYRDTEAFF
TGTGCCAGCACCTACCGGGACACTGAAGCTTTCTTT